This T cell receptor beta chain was found in a study of blood T cell repertoires in COVID-19. Study summary: Some COVID-19 samples were acute and others convalescent; all came from the United States, Italy and Spain. PBMCs, B-cell-depleted T cells, or T cells provided the cDNA or gDNA that made up the material.

With 6 bases clipped from V and 6 bases from J, the junction kept 8 bases outside the gene matches. The CDR3 extends over 15 amino acids. The V gene's germline CDR1 is MNHEY and CDR2 SVGAGI. Under the authors' procedure: Amplification with reference gene primers provided the estimates of nucleated cell counts. Produced via immunoSEQ multiplex PCR; TCRdb's table is partial and in-frame only. V and J calls and clone size are copied from that table; D and trimming were computed from the DNA. The table shows around 55,000 clones, with about nine tenths occurring only once. V gene TRBV6-5 combines with J gene TRBJ2-1; 10 nucleotides align to TRBD2. This sequence originates from a man between 60 and 75 years old with acute or convalescent COVID-19. The sequencing input was peripheral blood. CDR3 region: CASRNFRTSGNEQFF. CDR3 nucleotide sequence: TGTGCCAGCAGAAACTTTAGGACTAGCGGCAATGAGCAGTTCTTC.